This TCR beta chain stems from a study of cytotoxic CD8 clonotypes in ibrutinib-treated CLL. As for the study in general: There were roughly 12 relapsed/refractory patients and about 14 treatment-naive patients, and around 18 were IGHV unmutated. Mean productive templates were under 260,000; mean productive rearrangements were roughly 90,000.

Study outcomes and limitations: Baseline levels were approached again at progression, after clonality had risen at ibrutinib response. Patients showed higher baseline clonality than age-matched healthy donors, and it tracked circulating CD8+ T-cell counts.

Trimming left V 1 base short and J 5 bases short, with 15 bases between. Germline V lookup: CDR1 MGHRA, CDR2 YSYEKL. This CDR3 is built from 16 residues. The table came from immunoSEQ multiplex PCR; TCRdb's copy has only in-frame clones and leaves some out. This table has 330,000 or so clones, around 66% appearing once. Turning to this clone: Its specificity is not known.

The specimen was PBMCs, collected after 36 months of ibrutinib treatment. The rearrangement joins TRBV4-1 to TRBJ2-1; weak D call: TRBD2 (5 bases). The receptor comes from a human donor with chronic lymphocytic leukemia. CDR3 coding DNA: TGCGCCAGCAGCCAAGTTGTCGGGCTCGGGGACAATGAGCAGTTCTTC. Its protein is CASSQVVGLGDNEQFF.